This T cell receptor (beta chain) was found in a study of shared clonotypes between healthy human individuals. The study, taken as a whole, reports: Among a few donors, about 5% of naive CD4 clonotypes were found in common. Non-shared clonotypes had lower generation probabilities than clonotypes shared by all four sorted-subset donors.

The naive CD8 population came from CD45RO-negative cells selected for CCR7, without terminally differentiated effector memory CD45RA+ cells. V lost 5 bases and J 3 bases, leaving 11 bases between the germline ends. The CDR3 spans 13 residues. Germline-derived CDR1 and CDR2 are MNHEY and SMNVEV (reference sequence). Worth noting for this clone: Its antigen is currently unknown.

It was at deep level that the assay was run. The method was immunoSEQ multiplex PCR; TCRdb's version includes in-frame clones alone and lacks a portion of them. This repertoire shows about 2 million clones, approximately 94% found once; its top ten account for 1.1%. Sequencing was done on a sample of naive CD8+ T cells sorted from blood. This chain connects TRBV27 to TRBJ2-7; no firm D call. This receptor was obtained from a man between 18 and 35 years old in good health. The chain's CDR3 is CASSLGKYYEQYF. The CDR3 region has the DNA TGTGCCAGCAGTCTGGGAAAGTACTACGAGCAGTACTTC.